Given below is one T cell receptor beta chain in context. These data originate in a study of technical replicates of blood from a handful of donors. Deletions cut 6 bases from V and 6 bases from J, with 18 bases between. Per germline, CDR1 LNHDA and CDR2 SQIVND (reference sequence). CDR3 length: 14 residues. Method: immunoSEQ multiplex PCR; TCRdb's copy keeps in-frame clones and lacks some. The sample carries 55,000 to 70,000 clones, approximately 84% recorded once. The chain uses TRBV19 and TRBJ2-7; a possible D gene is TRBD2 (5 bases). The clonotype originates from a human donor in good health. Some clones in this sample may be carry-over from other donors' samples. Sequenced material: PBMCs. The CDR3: CASRTGPLAPEQYF. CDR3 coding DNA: TGTGCCAGTAGAACCGGGCCCCTAGCCCCCGAGCAGTACTTC. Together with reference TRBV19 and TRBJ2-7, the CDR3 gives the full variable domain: DGGITQSPKYLFRKEGQNVTLSCEQNLNHDAMYWYRQDPGQGLRLIYYSQIVNDFQKGDIAEGYSVSREKKESFPLTVTSAQKNPTAFYLCASRTGPLAPEQYFGPGTRLTVT.